This is a list of T cell receptor beta chains from one sample in a study of T cell responses to AZD1222 COVID-19 vaccine. TCRdb's copy holds only in-frame clones and misses some; the assay was immunoSEQ multiplex PCR. The data contain just over 90,000 clones, over 75% of them seen just once; the ten biggest clones take up about 2.4%. The source material was peripheral blood, sampled 28 days after the second AZD1222 dose. These receptors were obtained from an adult who received the AZD1222 COVID-19 vaccine. Both conserved end residues are part of each CDR3. The order of the fields is CDR3 protein, CDR3 DNA, J gene, V gene, D gene, clone size. A D gene is named only where the DNA matches it firmly. Rows give clone size only sometimes, using once, few, many, or a class for an expanded clone.

CASSLRESYEQYF TGTGCCAGCTCACTAAGGGAATCCTACGAGCAGTACTTC TRBJ2-7 TRBV18 . .
CASSQTPGQGLYEQYF TGTGCCAGCAGCCAGACACCGGGACAGGGACTCTACGAGCAGTACTTC TRBJ2-7 TRBV4-2 TRBD1 .
CASSQEGVGVETEAFF TGTGCCAGCAGCCAAGAGGGGGTAGGGGTTGAGACTGAAGCTTTCTTT TRBJ1-1 TRBV4-2 . .
CASGEGSGNTIYF TGTGCCAGCGGGGAGGGCTCTGGAAACACCATATATTTT TRBJ1-3 TRBV9 . .
CAWTVDGLYGYTF TGTGCCTGGACGGTGGACGGGCTCTATGGCTACACCTTC TRBJ1-2 TRBV30 . .
CASSPPQVLGTGELFF TGTGCCAGCTCACCACCGCAGGTTTTGGGGACCGGGGAGCTGTTTTTT TRBJ2-2 TRBV18 . once
CASSIRQGEPEKLFF TGTGCCAGTAGTATTCGTCAGGGAGAGCCTGAAAAACTGTTTTTT TRBJ1-4 TRBV19 . .
CASSLRRGDQPQHF TGTGCCAGCAGTTTACGCAGGGGAGATCAGCCCCAGCATTTT TRBJ1-5 TRBV27 . .
CASSLLQSGTEAFF TGTGCCAGCAGCTTACTGCAATCAGGCACTGAAGCTTTCTTT TRBJ1-1 TRBV7-9 . .
CASSHPIAGEVDTQYF TGTGCCAGCTCGCATCCAATAGCGGGAGAGGTGGATACGCAGTATTTT TRBJ2-3 TRBV18 TRBD2 few
CAWSVVQGNQPQHF TGTGCCTGGAGTGTTGTACAGGGGAATCAGCCCCAGCATTTT TRBJ1-5 TRBV30 TRBD1 .
CASSLSGESGNTIYF TGCGCCAGCAGCTTGTCAGGGGAGTCTGGAAACACCATATATTTT TRBJ1-3 TRBV5-1 . few
CASSSRTGNTEAFF TGTGCCAGCAGTTCTCGGACGGGAAACACTGAAGCTTTCTTT TRBJ1-1 TRBV27 . .
CATSSQLSGYTF TGTGCCACCAGCTCCCAGCTCTCTGGCTACACCTTC TRBJ1-2 TRBV15 . .
CAWSVVAGLRTDTQYF TGTGCCTGGAGTGTAGTCGCAGGCCTGCGTACAGATACGCAGTATTTT TRBJ2-3 TRBV30 . .
CASSSGSSYEQYF TGTGCCAGCAGCAGCGGGAGCTCCTACGAGCAGTACTTC TRBJ2-7 TRBV9 TRBD2 few
CASSLRTGSNTGELFF TGTGCCAGCAGCTTACGGACAGGCTCGAACACCGGGGAGCTGTTTTTT TRBJ2-2 TRBV7-2 TRBD1 .
CASSLSLSGNTIYF TGCGCCAGCAGCCTCTCACTCTCTGGAAACACCATATATTTT TRBJ1-3 TRBV5-1 . .
CATSRDGTGGYNEQFF TGTGCCACCAGCAGAGATGGGACAGGGGGTTACAATGAGCAGTTCTTC TRBJ2-1 TRBV15 TRBD1 .
CATSDRGEKLFF TGTGCCACCAGTGATCGGGGTGAAAAACTGTTTTTT TRBJ1-4 TRBV24-1 . .
CASSLGGAGGGQETQYF TGTGCCAGCAGCTTAGGTGGGGCGGGAGGGGGACAAGAGACCCAGTACTTC TRBJ2-5 TRBV7-6 TRBD2 .
CASSTVAGRSYEQYF TGTGCCAGTAGTACCGTAGCGGGAAGGTCCTACGAGCAGTACTTC TRBJ2-7 TRBV19 TRBD2 few
CASSQDSETSGNNEQFF TGTGCCAGCAGCCAAGATTCAGAGACTAGCGGGAACAATGAGCAGTTCTTC TRBJ2-1 TRBV3-1/TRBV3-2 TRBD2 .
CASKLPGREDEKLFF TGTGCCAGCAAATTACCCGGCAGGGAGGATGAAAAACTGTTTTTT TRBJ1-4 TRBV2 . once
CASSQDLNEKLFF TGTGCCAGCAGCCAAGATTTAAATGAAAAACTGTTTTTT TRBJ1-4 TRBV3-1/TRBV3-2 . .
CASRRGTNEKLFF TGTGCCAGCAGGAGGGGAACTAATGAAAAACTGTTTTTT TRBJ1-4 TRBV12-3/TRBV12-4 . .
CASSPKLTNYGYTF TGTGCCAGCAGTCCGAAACTTACTAACTATGGCTACACCTTC TRBJ1-2 TRBV2 . .
CASSGGSGANVLTF TGCGCCAGCAGTGGGGGATCTGGGGCCAACGTCCTGACTTTC TRBJ2-6 TRBV5-1 . .
CASSLQGGPGYNSPLHF TGTGCCAGCAGCCTACAGGGGGGTCCGGGATATAATTCACCCCTCCACTTT TRBJ1-6 TRBV7-2 TRBD1 once
CASSHVLRANTEAFF TGTGCCAGCAGTCACGTCCTACGGGCGAACACTGAAGCTTTCTTT TRBJ1-1 TRBV27 . .
CSARVSLEAFF TGCAGTGCTAGAGTGAGCCTTGAAGCTTTCTTT TRBJ1-1 TRBV20-1 . few
CASSTQGNDQPQHF TGTGCCAGTAGTACTCAGGGGAATGATCAGCCCCAGCATTTT TRBJ1-5 TRBV19 . .
CASSPRVVRQETQYF TGTGCCAGCAGCCCCCGGGTAGTTCGTCAAGAGACCCAGTACTTC TRBJ2-5 TRBV11-2 . .
CASSLSSAGQGYGYTF TGCGCCAGCAGCTTGTCGTCAGCGGGACAGGGGTATGGCTACACCTTC TRBJ1-2 TRBV5-1 TRBD1 .
CATSDRTDTQYF TGTGCCACCAGTGATCGGACGGATACGCAGTATTTT TRBJ2-3 TRBV24-1 . few
CASRLPGTSRPYEQYF TGTGCCAGCAGACTACCCGGGACTAGCAGACCCTACGAGCAGTACTTC TRBJ2-7 TRBV6-6 TRBD2 .
CASSPRGGGPWDTQYF TGTGCCAGCAGCCCTCGAGGCGGGGGGCCCTGGGATACGCAGTATTTT TRBJ2-3 TRBV7-2 TRBD2 .
CASSTPTEYTEAFF TGTGCCAGTAGTACCCCGACAGAATACACTGAAGCTTTCTTT TRBJ1-1 TRBV19 . .
CASSVGGAPWETQYF TGTGCCAGCAGCGTTGGGGGCGCCCCTTGGGAGACCCAGTACTTC TRBJ2-5 TRBV9 . .
CASSKKGIWWEETQYF TGTGCCAGCAGCAAAAAGGGGATTTGGTGGGAAGAGACCCAGTACTTC TRBJ2-5 TRBV21-1 . .
CASSRLGINTGELFF TGTGCCAGCTCACGTCTGGGGATCAACACCGGGGAGCTGTTTTTT TRBJ2-2 TRBV18 . .
CASSWRSGNTIYF TGTGCCAGTAGTTGGCGCTCTGGAAACACCATATATTTT TRBJ1-3 TRBV19 . once